Following are 9 T cell receptor beta chains from one sample sequenced in a study of T cell responses to AZD1222 COVID-19 vaccine. The assay was immunoSEQ multiplex PCR, and TCRdb's table has in-frame clones only and misses some. This repertoire shows about 100,000 clones, approximately 87% found once; its top ten account for 10% to 13%. The specimen was peripheral blood, collected 28 days after the second AZD1222 dose. All receptors come from an adult who received the AZD1222 COVID-19 vaccine.

Written as DNA, the CDR3 is TGCAGCGTTGGTGGGCGGGAGGGCTCCTGGTACAATGAGCAGTTCTTC. It specifies CSVGGREGSWYNEQFF. The chain links TRBV29-1 to TRBJ2-1, with TRBD2 matching over 9 bases. The germline V gene encodes CDR1 SQVTM and CDR2 ANQGSEA. This CDR3 contains 16 residues. J was trimmed by 4 bases and V by 4 bases; bases with no gene match: 11.

The V and J genes are TRBV7-2 and TRBJ2-7, with 7 bases matching TRBD1. V trimming: 6 bases; J trimming: 5 bases; junction bases outside the gene matches: 10. Per germline, CDR1 SGHTA and CDR2 FQGNSA. This CDR3 spans 14 amino acids. The CDR3 reads CASRPLTGSNEQYF. In DNA, the CDR3 is TGTGCCAGCAGGCCACTGACAGGGTCCAACGAGCAGTACTTC.

This chain links TRBV5-1 with TRBJ1-2; perhaps TRBD1 as D (6 bases). Trimming removed 5 bases at V and 4 bases at J, with 18 bases between. The CDR3 has 15 amino acids. Germline assignment: CDR1 SGHRS and CDR2 YFSETQ. CDR3 in amino acids: CASSYYRDPFYGYTF. DNA of the CDR3: TGCGCCAGCAGTTATTACAGGGATCCCTTCTATGGCTACACCTTC.

This clone was picked up one time. V and J are TRBV7-9 and TRBJ1-2; the D is unclear. With 5 bases removed from V and 0 bases from J, the gap between germline ends came to 7 bases. Germline assignment: CDR1 SEHNR and CDR2 FQNEAQ (reference sequence). The CDR3 is 13 amino acids. CDR3 residues: CASSDRTNYGYTF. The CDR3 DNA reads TGTGCCAGCAGCGACCGGACTAACTATGGCTACACCTTC. The full variable domain, completed using reference TRBV7-9 and TRBJ1-2, is DTGVSQNPRHKITKRGQNVTFRCDPISEHNRLYWYRQTLGQGPEFLTYFQNEAQLEKSRLLSDRFSAERPKGSFSTLEIQRTEQGDSAMYLCASSDRTNYGYTFGSGTRLTVV.

The chain joins TRBV5-1 to TRBJ2-2; D is ambiguous. Germline V gene lookup returns CDR1 SGHRS and CDR2 YFSETQ. Trimming left V 2 bases short and J 1 base short, with 6 bases between. The CDR3 is 14 residues long. The CDR3 region has the DNA TGCGCCAGCAGCTTCCAGCAGAACACCGGGGAGCTGTTTTTT. It translates to CASSFQQNTGELFF.

Only a few counts were recorded for this clone. The gene calls are TRBV19 and TRBJ1-2; TRBD1 matches at 8 bases. J was trimmed by 4 bases and V by 4 bases; bases with no gene match: 8. This CDR3 has 15 residues. The germline gives CDR1 LNHDA, CDR2 SQIVND (reference sequence). Written as DNA, the CDR3 is TGTGCCAGTAGTACGACAGGGGAAAATAGCTATGGCTACACCTTC. Translation gives CASSTTGENSYGYTF.

The chain couples TRBV2 to TRBJ1-2; the D gene is possibly TRBD1 (5 bases). The germline CDR1 and CDR2 sequences are SNHLY and FYNNEI. V gave up 3 bases and J gave up 4 bases, with 9 bases separating them. The CDR3 sequence is 13 residues long. Written as DNA, the CDR3 is TGTGCCAGCAGTGACAGGGTTTCCTATGGCTACACCTTC. It codes for CASSDRVSYGYTF.

V usage is TRBV4-2 and J usage is TRBJ2-7; D possibly corresponds to TRBD1 (6 bases). The V end was cut by 1 base, the J end by 2 bases, with 18 bases between. Germline V CDR1 and CDR2: LGHNA, YNFKEQ. The CDR3 is 17 residues long. The CDR3: CASSQGGGRGYTYEQYF. For the CDR3, the DNA is TGTGCCAGCAGCCAAGGTGGGGGCCGGGGCTATACCTACGAGCAGTACTTC.

The rearrangement links TRBV10-1 to TRBJ2-7, with 9 bases aligning to TRBD1. The V segment lost 0 bases and the J segment 2 bases; nucleotides outside the gene matches: 2. The CDR3 runs to 15 residues. Looked up from germline, CDR1 is WNHNN and CDR2 is SYGVQD (reference sequence). In DNA form, the CDR3 reads TGCGCCAGCAGTGAGTCTAGACAGGGGGCCTACGAGCAGTACTTC. This translates into CASSESRQGAYEQYF.